The 22 T cell receptor beta chains given below trace back to one sample, sequenced in a study of Tregs in tolerant kidney transplant recipients. Produced via immunoSEQ multiplex PCR; TCRdb's table is partial and in-frame only. Listed are 13,000 to 15,000 clones; 25% to 30% falls within the top ten. Mixed chimerism was transient after nonmyeloablative marrow transplants from related graft donors. The source material was CD8+ T cells from blood (PBMCs), sampled 6 months after the transplant. These receptor sequences come from a human patient who received a combined kidney and bone marrow transplant. A share of the T cells may be of graft donor origin.

On this clone: The read gets to within 3 residues of the CDR3 end, and the germline J gene fills in the rest. V usage is TRBV2 and J usage is TRBJ1-2, with a weak D call TRBD1 (5 bases). Per germline, CDR1 SNHLY and CDR2 FYNNEI. The CDR3 sequence is 14 residues long. CDR3 protein: CASSDPGLAYDYTF. The sequenced part of the CDR3 DNA is TGTGCCAGCAGTGATCCGGGACTAGCGTACGAC. The full variable domain, rest sourced from reference TRBV2 and TRBJ1-2, is EPEVTQTPSHQVTQMGQEVILRCVPISNHLYFYWYRQILGQKVEFLVSFYNNEISEKSEIFDDQFSVERPDGSNFTLKIRSTKLEDSAMYFCASSDPGLAYDYTFGSGTRLTVV.

On this clone itself: The read stops 3 residues short of the end of the CDR3; the missing end is completed from the germline J gene. The chain employs TRBV5-1 and TRBJ2-3; 9 positions agree with TRBD1. V lost 3 bases and J lost 1; bases outside the gene matches: 6. Germline loops: CDR1 SGHRS, CDR2 YFSETQ. This CDR3 is built from 16 residues. CDR3 DNA (partial): TGCGCCAGCAGCTCTACAGGGGGCGCGCGCACAGATACG. This encodes CASSSTGGARTDT. In full, the CDR3 is CASSSTGGARTDTQYF.

The DNA read from the CDR3 is TGTGCCAGCAGGGCTCCGGACAGGGGGGGTCCCTACGAG. Translated: CASRAPDRGGPYE. The entire CDR3 is CASRAPDRGGPYEQYF. This chain uses TRBV2 with TRBJ2-7, with TRBD1 matching 10 bases. The read finishes 3 residues shy of the CDR3 end, and the germline J gene is used to complete it. Germline CDR1 SNHLY, CDR2 FYNNEI. The CDR3 is 16 amino acids. The ends lost 6 bases at V and 2 bases at J; junction bases unmatched: 10. Drawing the rest from reference TRBV2 and TRBJ2-7, the complete variable domain is EPEVTQTPSHQVTQMGQEVILRCVPISNHLYFYWYRQILGQKVEFLVSFYNNEISEKSEIFDDQFSVERPDGSNFTLKIRSTKLEDSAMYFCASRAPDRGGPYEQYFGPGTRLTVT.

Worth noting for this clone: The CDR3 extends 3 residues past the end of the read, so its final part is completed from the germline J gene. The chain employs TRBV6-4 and TRBJ2-1; possibly TRBD2 for D (6 bases). Germline V gene sequence: CDR1 MRHNA, CDR2 SNTAGT. V lost 4 bases to trimming and J lost 8 bases, with 9 bases between them. The CDR3 length is 12 residues. The CDR3 region is CASSASSDEQFF. The covered CDR3 bases are TGTGCCAGCAGTGCCTCTAGCGATGAG.

With regard to this clone: The read stops 3 residues short of the end of the CDR3; the missing end is completed from the germline J gene. The rearrangement uses TRBV6-1 and TRBJ1-6, with a weak D call TRBD1 (5 bases). This CDR3 has 14 amino acids. Germline V gene lookup returns CDR1 MNHNS and CDR2 SASEGT. Trimming took 2 bases from V and 9 from J, leaving 11 bases between them. The CDR3 sequence: CASSELDRGSPLHF. CDR3 DNA, as far as it was read: TGTGCCAGCAGTGAACTCGACAGAGGTTCACCC.

This CDR3 reads CSARTGGTNVLTF. CDR3 DNA (partial): TGCAGTGCTCGGACAGGGGGCACCAACGTC. V gene TRBV20-1 combines with J gene TRBJ2-6; 11 nucleotides match TRBD1. The CDR3 is cut off 3 residues early in the read; its end comes from the germline J gene. Germline CDR1 is DFQATT and CDR2 is SNEGSKA (reference sequence). The CDR3 covers 13 residues. The ends lost 5 bases at V and 8 bases at J; junction bases unmatched: 2.

To note about this clone: The read halts 3 residues ahead of the CDR3 end, with the missing end drawn from the germline J gene. The chain uses TRBV7-1 and TRBJ2-7, with D possibly matching TRBD2 (6 bases). TRBV7-1 is an ORF for which the function is uncertain. This CDR3 comprises 20 residues. Trimming shortened V by 3 bases and J by 4 bases, and 31 bases separated the two germline ends. The part of the CDR3 DNA that was read is TGTGCCAGCAGCTCGAGCCCCTATGCCTCCCCCTGGAGCGGGCCTTACGAG. Translated: CASSSSPYASPWSGPYE. The entire CDR3 protein is CASSSSPYASPWSGPYEQYF.

Turning to this clone: The read ends 3 residues shy of where the CDR3 ends; the end is completed using the germline J gene. The rearrangement joins TRBV6-8 to TRBJ1-1, with 7 bases identical to TRBD1. The CDR3 has 18 residues. The germline gives CDR1 MNHGY, CDR2 SAAAGT. V was clipped by 0 bases and J by 0 bases; unmatched bases: 10. The CDR3 sequence is CASSYSGTAINMNTEAFF. CDR3 DNA (partial): TGTGCCAGCAGTTACTCCGGGACAGCTATTAATATGAACACTGAA.

Details on this clone: The read stops 3 residues short of the end of the CDR3; the missing end is completed from the germline J gene. V usage is TRBV6-2 or TRBV6-3 and J usage is TRBJ2-1; 11 bases fit TRBD2. The CDR3 spans 17 residues. The J segment lost 4 bases and the V segment lost 7 bases, leaving 12 bases of the junction unmatched. Per germline, CDR1 MNHEY and CDR2 SVGEGT. CDR3 DNA, as far as it was read: TGTGCCAGCACAACTAGCGGGAGAGGATATGGTTACAATGAG. Translation: CASTTSGRGYGYNE. The whole CDR3 protein is CASTTSGRGYGYNEQFF.

Comments on this clone: The read falls 3 residues short of the CDR3 end, and the missing part is taken from the germline J gene. V and J are TRBV11-2 and TRBJ1-1; unclear D gene. The CDR3 extends over 12 amino acids. Trimming pared 4 bases from V and 6 bases from J, leaving 9 bases between. The germline V gene has CDR1 SGHAT and CDR2 FQNNGV. CDR3 amino acids: CASSSGRSEAFF. The sequenced part of the CDR3 DNA is TGTGCCAGCAGCTCCGGCAGGTCTGAA.

About this clone: Read sequence stops 3 residues before the CDR3 end, and the germline J gene provides the missing end. The chain has TRBV6-1 and TRBJ2-7; 9 positions match TRBD2. V was pared by 3 bases and J by 4 bases, with 7 bases of the junction left unmatched. Germline CDR1 is MNHNS and CDR2 is SASEGT. The CDR3 sequence is 15 residues long. The CDR3 region is CASSDVVAGVYEQYF. The sequenced part of the CDR3 DNA is TGTGCCAGCAGTGATGTGGTAGCGGGAGTTTACGAG.

The CDR3 sequence is CASSLNEGRETQYF. Partial CDR3 DNA: TGTGCCAGCAGCTTAAATGAGGGGCGGGAGACC. V is TRBV7-7 and J is TRBJ2-5; D might be TRBD1 or TRBD2, each matching 5 bases. The read ends 3 residues shy of where the CDR3 ends; the end is completed using the germline J gene. V was cut by 2 bases and J by 5 bases, with 12 bases left in between. The length of the CDR3 is 14 residues. Germline assignment: CDR1 SSHAT and CDR2 FNYEAQ (reference sequence). The variable domain in full, with the rest retrieved from reference TRBV7-7 and TRBJ2-5, is GAGVSQSPRYKVTKRGQDVTLRCDPISSHATLYWYQQALGQGPEFLTYFNYEAQPDKSGLPSDRFSAERPEGSISTLTIQRTEQRDSAMYRCASSLNEGRETQYFGPGTRLLVL.

On this clone: The CDR3 end falls 3 residues outside the read, so it is completed with the germline J gene. This chain links TRBV6-2 or TRBV6-3 with TRBJ2-1; tentatively, D is TRBD2 (5 bases). This CDR3 is built from 13 residues. CDR1 is MNHEY and CDR2 is SVGEGT in the germline V gene. V lost 6 bases to trimming and J lost 8 bases, with 14 bases between them. The CDR3 loop is CASSPTGVDEQFF. The sequenced CDR3 bases are TGTGCCAGCAGCCCCACCGGGGTGGATGAG.

For this clone: The missing CDR3 end, 3 residues past where the read stops, is filled in from the germline J gene. This rearrangement joins TRBV4-1 to TRBJ1-1, with D possibly being TRBD1 (6 bases). V was pared by 4 bases and J by 0 bases, with 12 bases between. Germline loops: CDR1 MGHRA, CDR2 YSYEKL. The CDR3 has 15 amino acids. This CDR3 reads CASSPGQTLNTEAFF. The part of the CDR3 DNA that was read is TGCGCCAGCAGCCCTGGACAGACATTGAACACTGAA.

Partial CDR3 DNA: TGTGCCAGCTCACCACCCGGGACAGGGGTAAATTCACCC. Protein product: CASSPPGTGVNSP. The whole CDR3 protein reads CASSPPGTGVNSPLHF. The chain joins TRBV18 to TRBJ1-6, with 10 bases aligning to TRBD1. The read terminates 3 residues before the CDR3 end, so the remaining end is supplied by the germline J gene. This CDR3 comprises 16 residues. The germline V gene has CDR1 KGHSH and CDR2 LQKENI. The V and J ends lost 0 bases and 7 bases, in that order; junction bases with no gene match: 3.

As for this clone: The CDR3 end is not reached by the read, which stops 3 residues before it; the germline J gene fills it in. V and J are TRBV29-1 and TRBJ2-2, with TRBD2 matching 14 bases. Trimming took 6 bases from V and 5 from J; bases not matched to a gene: 5. The CDR3 loop spans 15 amino acids. Per the germline V gene, CDR1 is SQVTM and CDR2 is ANQGSEA. The covered CDR3 bases are TGCAGCGTCCAGGGACTAGCGGGAGTAACCGGGGAG. It codes for CSVQGLAGVTGE. The CDR3, in full, reads CSVQGLAGVTGELFF.

Comment on this clone: The read halts 3 residues ahead of the CDR3 end, with the missing end drawn from the germline J gene. The gene calls are TRBV18 and TRBJ2-7; 8 bases are a match to TRBD2. The CDR3 runs 14 residues. With 0 bases clipped from V and 3 bases from J, the junction kept 1 base outside the gene matches. Germline CDR1 is KGHSH and CDR2 is LQKENI. CDR3 bases read: TGTGCCAGCTCACCACCCGGGACTAGCTACGAG. Encoded protein: CASSPPGTSYE. Given in full, the CDR3 is CASSPPGTSYEQYF. Variable domain in full (rest from reference TRBV18 and TRBJ2-7): NAGVMQNPRHLVRRRGQEARLRCSPMKGHSHVYWYRQLPEEGLKFMVYLQKENIIDESGMPKERFSAEFPKEGPSILRIQQVVRGDSAAYFCASSPPGTSYEQYFGPGTRLTVT.

To note about this clone: The sequenced fragment ends 3 residues before the CDR3 boundary, so the rest is inferred from the germline J gene. The chain carries TRBV2 and TRBJ2-2; tentative D call: TRBD2 (6 bases). CDR1 is SNHLY and CDR2 is FYNNEI in the germline V gene. The length of the CDR3 is 13 residues. The sequenced part of the CDR3 DNA is TGTGCCAGCAGTGTAGGAGGGGCTCAAAAG. It encodes CASSVGGAQK. The whole CDR3 sequence reads CASSVGGAQKLFF.

Worth noting for this clone: The read comes to an end 3 residues before the CDR3 does, leaving the germline J gene to fill in the end. The rearrangement uses TRBV19 and TRBJ2-1; 9 bases fit TRBD2. This CDR3 has 15 amino acids. Germline trimming cut 3 bases from V and 4 bases from J; bases unmatched to any gene: 4. CDR1 is LNHDA and CDR2 is SQIVND in the germline V gene (reference sequence). The CDR3 bases that were read are TGTGCCAGTAGTATGTGGCTAGCGGGGTACAATGAG. As protein: CASSMWLAGYNE. The entire CDR3 sequence reads CASSMWLAGYNEQFF. Full variable domain (rest looked up from reference TRBV19 and TRBJ2-1): DGGITQSPKYLFRKEGQNVTLSCEQNLNHDAMYWYRQDPGQGLRLIYYSQIVNDFQKGDIAEGYSVSREKKESFPLTVTSAQKNPTAFYLCASSMWLAGYNEQFFGPGTRLTVL.

As for this clone: The CDR3 is cut off 3 residues early in the read; its end comes from the germline J gene. Other DNA sequences in the same sample also yield this CDR3. The rearrangement uses TRBV5-1 and TRBJ2-7, with 10 bases aligning to TRBD2. The trim removed 2 bases at V and 3 bases at J, leaving 2 bases unmatched. Germline CDR1 reads SGHRS; CDR2 reads YFSETQ. The CDR3 covers 14 residues. The sequenced CDR3 bases are TGCGCCAGCAGCTTAGCTAGCGGGGGCTACGAG. As protein: CASSLASGGYE. The CDR3 reads in full as CASSLASGGYEQYF.

By frequency, this clone registers medium-sized. The read gets to within 3 residues of the CDR3 end, and the germline J gene fills in the rest. The chain has TRBV29-1 and TRBJ2-5, with D tentatively TRBD2 (6 bases). Germline CDR1 SQVTM, CDR2 ANQGSEA. V shed 3 bases and J shed 4 bases, with 12 bases lying between them. CDR3 size: 13 residues. The covered CDR3 bases are TGCAGCGTTGAGACTGTGGGGGGAGAGACC. Residues: CSVETVGGET. The full CDR3 is CSVETVGGETQYF.

About this clone: From the germline J gene comes the end of the CDR3, since the read stops 3 residues before it. The V and J genes are TRBV12-3 or TRBV12-4 and TRBJ2-7, with 10 bases fitting TRBD1. The V segment lost 6 bases and the J segment 2 bases; nucleotides outside the gene matches: 7. This CDR3 region has 15 residues. CDR3 DNA (partial): TGTGCCAGCAGGCCCGGGACAGGGGAAACCTACGAG. It specifies CASRPGTGETYE. The whole CDR3 sequence reads CASRPGTGETYEQYF.